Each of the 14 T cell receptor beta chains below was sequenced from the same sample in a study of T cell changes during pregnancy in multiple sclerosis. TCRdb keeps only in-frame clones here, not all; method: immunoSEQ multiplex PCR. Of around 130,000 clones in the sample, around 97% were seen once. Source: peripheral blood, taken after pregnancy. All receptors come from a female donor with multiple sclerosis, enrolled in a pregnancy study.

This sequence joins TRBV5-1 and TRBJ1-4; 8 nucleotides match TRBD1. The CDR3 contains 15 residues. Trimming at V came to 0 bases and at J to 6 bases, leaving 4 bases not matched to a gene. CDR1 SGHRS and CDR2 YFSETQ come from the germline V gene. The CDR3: CASSLDGTGDEKLFF. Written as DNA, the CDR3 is TGCGCCAGCAGCTTGGATGGGACAGGAGATGAAAAACTGTTTTTT.

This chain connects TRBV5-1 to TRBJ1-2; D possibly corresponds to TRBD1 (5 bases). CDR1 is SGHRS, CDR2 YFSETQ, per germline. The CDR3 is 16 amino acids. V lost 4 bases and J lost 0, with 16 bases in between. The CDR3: CASSQLAGGTNYGYTF. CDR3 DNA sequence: TGCGCCAGCAGCCAACTCGCGGGGGGAACTAACTATGGCTACACCTTC.

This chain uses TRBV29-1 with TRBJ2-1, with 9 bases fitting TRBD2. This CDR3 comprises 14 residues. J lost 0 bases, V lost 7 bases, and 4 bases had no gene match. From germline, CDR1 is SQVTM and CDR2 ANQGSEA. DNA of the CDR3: TGCAGCGCCGGAGCGGGAGGCTCCTACAATGAGCAGTTCTTC. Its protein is CSAGAGGSYNEQFF.

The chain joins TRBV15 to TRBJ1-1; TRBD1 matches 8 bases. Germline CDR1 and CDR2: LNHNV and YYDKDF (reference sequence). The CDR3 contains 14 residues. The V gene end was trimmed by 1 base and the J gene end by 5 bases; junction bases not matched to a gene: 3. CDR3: CATSRVRGLTEAFF. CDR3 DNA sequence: TGTGCCACCAGCAGAGTCAGGGGGCTTACTGAAGCTTTCTTT.

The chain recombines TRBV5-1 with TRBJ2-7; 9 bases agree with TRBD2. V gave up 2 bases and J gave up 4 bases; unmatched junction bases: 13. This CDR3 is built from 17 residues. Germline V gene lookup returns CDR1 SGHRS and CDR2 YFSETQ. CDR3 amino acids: CASSFALREGLMYEQYF. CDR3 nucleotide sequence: TGCGCCAGCAGCTTTGCTTTGCGGGAGGGCCTCATGTACGAGCAGTACTTC.

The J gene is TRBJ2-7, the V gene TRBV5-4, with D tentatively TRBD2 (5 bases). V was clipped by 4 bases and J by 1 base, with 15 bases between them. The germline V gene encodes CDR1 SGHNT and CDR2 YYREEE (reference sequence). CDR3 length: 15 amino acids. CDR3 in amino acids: CASSPSGVYSYEQYF. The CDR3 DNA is TGTGCCAGCAGCCCGTCCGGGGTCTATTCCTACGAGCAGTACTTC.

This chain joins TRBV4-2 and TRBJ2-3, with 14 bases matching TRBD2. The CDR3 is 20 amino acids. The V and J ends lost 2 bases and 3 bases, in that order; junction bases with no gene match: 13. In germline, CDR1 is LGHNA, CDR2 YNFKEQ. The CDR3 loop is CASSQHRLAGGPGVTDTQYF. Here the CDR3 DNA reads TGTGCCAGCAGCCAACACCGACTAGCGGGAGGGCCCGGGGTGACAGATACGCAGTATTTT.

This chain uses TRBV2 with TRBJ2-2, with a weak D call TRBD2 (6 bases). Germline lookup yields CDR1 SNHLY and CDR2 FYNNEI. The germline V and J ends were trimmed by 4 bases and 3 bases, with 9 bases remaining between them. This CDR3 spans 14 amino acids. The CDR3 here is CASSAGDYTGELFF. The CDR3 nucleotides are TGTGCCAGCAGTGCTGGGGACTACACCGGGGAGCTGTTTTTT.

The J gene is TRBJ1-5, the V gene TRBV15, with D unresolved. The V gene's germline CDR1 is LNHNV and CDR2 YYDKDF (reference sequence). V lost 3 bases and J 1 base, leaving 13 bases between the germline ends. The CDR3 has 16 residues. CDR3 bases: TGTGCCACCAGCAGCTTGGGCGGGATAAGCAATCAGCCCCAGCATTTT. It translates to CATSSLGGISNQPQHF.

The CDR3 bases are TGTGCCAGCAGTTCGTGGGGACTAGCGGGGACCGGGGAGCTGTTTTTT. As protein: CASSSWGLAGTGELFF. The genes are TRBV28 and TRBJ2-2; 13 positions agree with TRBD2. CDR1 and CDR2 (germline): MDHEN, SYDVKM. V lost 4 bases to trimming and J lost 5 bases; unmatched junction nucleotides: 4. The CDR3 sequence is 16 residues long.

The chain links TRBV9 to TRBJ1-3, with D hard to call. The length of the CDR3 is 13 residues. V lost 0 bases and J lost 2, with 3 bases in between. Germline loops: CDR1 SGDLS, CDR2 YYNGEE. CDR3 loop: CASSVAPGNTIYF. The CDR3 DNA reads TGTGCCAGCAGCGTAGCTCCTGGAAACACCATATATTTT.

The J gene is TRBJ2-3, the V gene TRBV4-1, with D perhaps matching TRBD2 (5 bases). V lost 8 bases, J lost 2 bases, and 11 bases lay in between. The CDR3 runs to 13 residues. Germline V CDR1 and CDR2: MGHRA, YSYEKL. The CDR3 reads CASGEDSTDTQYF. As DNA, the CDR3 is TGCGCCAGCGGTGAGGACTCCACAGATACGCAGTATTTT.

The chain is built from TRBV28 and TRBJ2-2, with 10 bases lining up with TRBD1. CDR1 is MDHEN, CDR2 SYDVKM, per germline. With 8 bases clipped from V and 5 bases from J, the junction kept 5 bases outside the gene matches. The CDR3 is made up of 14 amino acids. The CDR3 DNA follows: TGTGCCAGCCGGGACAGGGGAACAACCGGGGAGCTGTTTTTT. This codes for CASRDRGTTGELFF.

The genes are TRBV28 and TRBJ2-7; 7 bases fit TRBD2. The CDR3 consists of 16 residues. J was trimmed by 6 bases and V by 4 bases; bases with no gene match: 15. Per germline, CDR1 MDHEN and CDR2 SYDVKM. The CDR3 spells CASSYDIGAGTGEQYF. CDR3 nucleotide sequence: TGTGCCAGCAGTTATGACATAGGAGCGGGAACTGGCGAGCAGTACTTC.